Below are 19 T cell receptor beta chains sequenced from a single sample in a study of cytomegalovirus exposure and HLA in healthy donors. Primers for the PCR totalled 60 Vbeta and 13 Jbeta. Some clones are missing from TCRdb's copy, which holds only in-frame ones; the method was immunoSEQ multiplex PCR. The sample table includes some 110,000 clones. What was sequenced was PBMCs. The receptor set was obtained from a man younger than 35 in good health and CMV-seronegative.

The rearrangement links TRBV5-6 to TRBJ1-3; D not resolved. V dropped 4 bases and J dropped 2 bases, with 10 bases sitting between them. Germline lookup yields CDR1 SGHDT and CDR2 YYEEEE. There are 14 residues in the CDR3. The CDR3 nucleotides are TGTGCCAGCAGCCGTACCGGGGCTGGAAACACCATATATTTT. Translated, it gives CASSRTGAGNTIYF.

The chain links TRBV10-3 to TRBJ1-2; D gene uncertain. The V gene's germline CDR1 is ENHRY and CDR2 SYGVKD. V was shortened by 3 bases and J by 3 bases, with 14 bases between the two germline ends. The CDR3 runs 15 residues. The CDR3 coding sequence is TGTGCCATCAGTGACGGCCCGGGAGAAGACTATGGCTACACCTTC. The encoded protein is CAISDGPGEDYGYTF.

CDR3 in amino acids: CASSVRSGLAGGQETQYF. The CDR3 nucleotides are TGTGCCAGCAGCGTACGGTCAGGACTAGCGGGGGGGCAAGAGACCCAGTACTTC. This rearrangement joins TRBV9 to TRBJ2-5; TRBD2 agrees at 15 bases. This CDR3 has 18 amino acids. CDR1 is SGDLS, CDR2 YYNGEE, per germline. The trim removed 1 base at V and 2 bases at J, leaving 6 bases unmatched.

The chain recombines TRBV9 with TRBJ2-7; D might be TRBD2 (5 bases). Per germline, CDR1 SGDLS and CDR2 YYNGEE. The CDR3 spans 14 residues. With 4 bases removed from V and 0 bases from J, the gap between germline ends came to 11 bases. The CDR3 nucleotides read TGTGCCAGCAGCACAACCGGGGTCTCCTACGAGCAGTACTTC. It yields the protein CASSTTGVSYEQYF.

This chain uses TRBV14 with TRBJ2-7, with a possible D match to TRBD2 (6 bases). Trimming removed 1 base from V and 0 bases from J, with 10 bases in between. Germline V lookup: CDR1 SGHDN, CDR2 FVKESK. The CDR3 is 15 amino acids. The DNA for the CDR3 is TGTGCCAGCAGCCAAGGCGGGGAACCCTCCTACGAGCAGTACTTC. It yields the protein CASSQGGEPSYEQYF.

V usage is TRBV25-1 and J usage is TRBJ2-5; D not resolved. The CDR3 has 15 residues. Trimming cost V 1 base and J 1 base, with 10 bases left between them. Germline CDR1 is MGHDK and CDR2 is SYGVNS. The CDR3 sequence: CASSESMARQETQYF. CDR3 DNA: TGTGCCAGCAGTGAATCAATGGCCCGCCAAGAGACCCAGTACTTC.

V gene TRBV19 combines with J gene TRBJ1-2; 7 bases line up with TRBD1. The junction had 6 bases not matched to a gene; V was cut back by 2 bases and J by 0 bases. The CDR3 spans 16 residues. Germline CDR1 and CDR2: LNHDA and SQIVND (reference sequence). As DNA, the CDR3 is TGTGCCAGTAGTATACCATCTGGACAGGCTAACTATGGCTACACCTTC. Translation gives CASSIPSGQANYGYTF.

The chain recombines TRBV6-4 with TRBJ2-3, with TRBD2 identical over 8 bases. CDR3 size: 15 residues. Germline CDR1 and CDR2: MRHNA and SNTAGT. The junction had 3 bases not matched to a gene; V was cut back by 0 bases and J by 4 bases. CDR3 bases: TGTGCCAGCAGTGACTCCGGGGGGGCATCAGATACGCAGTATTTT. Its protein is CASSDSGGASDTQYF.

The rearrangement uses TRBV5-4 and TRBJ1-1; TRBD1 matches 9 bases. From germline, CDR1 is SGHNT and CDR2 YYREEE (reference sequence). The CDR3 runs to 14 residues. The V and J ends lost 4 bases and 3 bases, in that order; junction bases with no gene match: 4. CDR3 region: CASSRTGAHTEAFF. CDR3 nucleotides: TGTGCCAGCAGCAGGACAGGGGCCCACACTGAAGCTTTCTTT.

This chain joins TRBV11-2 and TRBJ2-1; TRBD1 matches 9 bases. The V gene's germline CDR1 is SGHAT and CDR2 FQNNGV. CDR3 length: 18 amino acids. V was clipped by 2 bases and J by 3 bases; unmatched bases: 11. The CDR3 loop is CASSLRSSGTGIYNEQFF. CDR3 sequence (DNA): TGTGCCAGCAGCTTACGGTCATCCGGGACAGGGATCTACAATGAGCAGTTCTTC.

The chain is built from TRBV7-8 and TRBJ1-2; no definite D call. CDR1 is SGHVS, CDR2 FQNEAQ, per germline. V lost 1 base, J lost 8 bases, and 17 bases lay in between. The CDR3 spans 15 residues. CDR3 amino acids: CASSLESDITKGYTF. The CDR3 DNA is TGTGCCAGCAGCTTAGAGTCAGACATAACAAAGGGCTACACCTTC.

This chain connects TRBV30 to TRBJ1-6, with D possibly matching TRBD1 (5 bases). Trimming pared 1 base from V and 3 bases from J, leaving 16 bases between. Germline CDR1 reads GTSNPN; CDR2 reads SVGIG (reference sequence). CDR3 size: 17 residues. The CDR3 protein is CAWSEGGGANYNSPLHF. DNA for the CDR3: TGTGCCTGGAGTGAAGGCGGAGGGGCAAACTATAATTCACCCCTCCACTTT.

V is TRBV5-6 and J is TRBJ2-3; 8 positions match TRBD1. V gave up 9 bases and J gave up 7 bases; unmatched junction bases: 13. The CDR3 is 14 amino acids. Germline CDR1 and CDR2: SGHDT and YYEEEE. For the CDR3, the DNA is TGTGCCACCCGAGGACAGGGATTATTAAATACGCAGTATTTT. Encoded protein: CATRGQGLLNTQYF.

This chain links TRBV19 with TRBJ1-1; weak D call: TRBD1 (5 bases). The CDR3 runs to 14 residues. The V end lost 3 bases, the J end lost 4 bases, and 12 bases lay between the germline ends. Germline CDR1 is LNHDA and CDR2 is SQIVND (reference sequence). The CDR3 sequence is CASSIQDQGTEAFF. The CDR3 nucleotides are TGTGCCAGTAGTATTCAGGATCAGGGCACTGAAGCTTTCTTT.

J is TRBJ1-1 and V is TRBV6-1; 7 nucleotides align to TRBD1. The trim removed 6 bases at V and 4 bases at J, leaving 5 bases unmatched. This CDR3 spans 13 amino acids. The germline CDR1 and CDR2 sequences are MNHNS and SASEGT. The CDR3 protein is CASSQGGVTEAFF. In DNA, the CDR3 is TGTGCCAGCAGCCAGGGGGGAGTCACTGAAGCTTTCTTT.

The chain uses TRBV6-5 and TRBJ1-2; a weak D match, TRBD1 (5 bases). Looked up from germline, CDR1 is MNHEY and CDR2 is SVGAGI. The length of the CDR3 is 16 residues. Trimming shortened V by 0 bases and J by 8 bases, and 19 bases separated the two germline ends. CDR3 sequence: CASSYSNSGFDRGYTF. In nucleotides, the CDR3 is TGTGCCAGCAGTTACTCAAATTCAGGGTTTGATCGAGGCTACACCTTC.

The chain joins TRBV6-1 to TRBJ1-6; 8 bases are shared with TRBD1. Germline CDR1 and CDR2: MNHNS and SASEGT. The CDR3 has 15 residues. Germline trimming cut 2 bases from V and 8 bases from J; bases unmatched to any gene: 5. CDR3 sequence reads: CASSEMGTGHSPLHF. As DNA, the CDR3 is TGTGCCAGCAGTGAAATGGGGACAGGACATTCACCCCTCCACTTT.

The chain has TRBV6-1 and TRBJ2-7; D unclear. V lost 1 base to trimming and J lost 1 base, with 11 bases between them. The V gene's germline CDR1 is MNHNS and CDR2 SASEGT. The CDR3 has 15 residues. The CDR3 sequence is CASSEVISRSYEQYF. In DNA, the CDR3 is TGTGCCAGCAGTGAAGTTATTAGTCGATCCTACGAGCAGTACTTC.

The chain employs TRBV6-1 and TRBJ2-3; TRBD2 matches 7 bases. The CDR3 length is 14 residues. In germline, CDR1 is MNHNS, CDR2 SASEGT. The V gene end was trimmed by 10 bases and the J gene end by 6 bases; junction bases not matched to a gene: 13. In DNA form, the CDR3 reads TGTGCCACCCTGTGGCGGGAGTGGCCCGATACGCAGTATTTT. Protein product: CATLWREWPDTQYF.